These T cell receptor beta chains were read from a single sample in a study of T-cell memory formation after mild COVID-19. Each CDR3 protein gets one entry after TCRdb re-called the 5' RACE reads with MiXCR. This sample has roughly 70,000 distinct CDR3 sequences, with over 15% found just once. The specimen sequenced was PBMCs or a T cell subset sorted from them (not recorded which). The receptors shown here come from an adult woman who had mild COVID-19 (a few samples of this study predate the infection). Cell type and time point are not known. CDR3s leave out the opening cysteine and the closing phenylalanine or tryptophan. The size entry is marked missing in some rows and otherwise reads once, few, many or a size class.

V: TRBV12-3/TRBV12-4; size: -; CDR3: ASSSPGGNNEQF
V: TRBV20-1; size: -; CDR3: SAETSGGGNEQF
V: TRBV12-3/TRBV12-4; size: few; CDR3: ASSLGGYTDTQY
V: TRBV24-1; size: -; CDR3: ATSGPYGGEAF
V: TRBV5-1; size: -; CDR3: ASTWGHDLTDTQY
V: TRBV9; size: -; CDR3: ASSRWGGETQY
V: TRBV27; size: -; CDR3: ASSLYSNSPLH
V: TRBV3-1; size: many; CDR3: ASSPRTEPYGYT
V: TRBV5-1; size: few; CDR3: ASSLNPAPQETQY
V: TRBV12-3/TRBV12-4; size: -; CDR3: ASIPGLAEETQY
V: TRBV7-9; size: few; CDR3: ASSGGTGSTEAF
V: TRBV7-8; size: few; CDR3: ASSLALGADTQY
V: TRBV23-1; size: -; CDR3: ASSQGGDNEQF
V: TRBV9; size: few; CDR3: ASSVTGTGELF
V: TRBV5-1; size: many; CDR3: ASSLASYNEQF
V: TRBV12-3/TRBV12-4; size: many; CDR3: ASSPGLADNEQF
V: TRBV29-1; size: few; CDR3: SVEDHEGGEFEQY
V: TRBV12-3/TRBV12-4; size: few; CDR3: ASSDTQDRVPYEQY
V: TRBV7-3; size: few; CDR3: ASSLLTGNEQY
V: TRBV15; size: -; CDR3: ATSPAGRGGNTGELF
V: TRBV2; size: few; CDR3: ASSLNPQPPETQY
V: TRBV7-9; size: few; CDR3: ASSPGLAGTYEQY
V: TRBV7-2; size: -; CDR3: ASSPTLSGRLDTQY
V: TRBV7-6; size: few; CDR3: ASSSLQEGETQY
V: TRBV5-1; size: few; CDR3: ASSTAWADVEQF
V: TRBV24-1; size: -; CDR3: ATSERGGSGANVLT
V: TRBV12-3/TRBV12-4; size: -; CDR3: ASSSGLPNYGYT
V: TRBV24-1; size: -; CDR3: ATSHRGGYGYT
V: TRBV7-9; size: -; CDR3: ASSPGVAGSRTDTQY
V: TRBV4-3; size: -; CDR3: ASSQDVAGFIDEQF
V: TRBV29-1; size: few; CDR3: SVAPGRDSVTDTQY
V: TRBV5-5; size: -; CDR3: ASSLVEGADTQY
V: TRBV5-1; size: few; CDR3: ASSRGTAGANVLT
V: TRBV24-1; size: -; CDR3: ATADLAGPYNEQF
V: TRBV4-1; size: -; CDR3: ASSPPGQGNEQF
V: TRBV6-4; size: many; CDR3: ASSDSSGGTDTQY
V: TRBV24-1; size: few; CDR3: ATSDLDRTQPQH
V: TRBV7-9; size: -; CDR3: ASSLGGQGAQPQH
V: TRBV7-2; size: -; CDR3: AILAGGYEQY
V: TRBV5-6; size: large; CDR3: ASNSRTGTGFSPLH